Below are 14 T cell receptor beta chains sequenced from a single sample in a study of T cell repertoires in cytomegalovirus infection. Via MiXCR, TCRdb re-called the reads, giving one row per CDR3 protein. Of 85,000 to 120,000 distinct CDR3 sequences listed, more than 15% are singletons. Sequenced: PBMCs. Every receptor here comes from a human donor in good health (CMV status not recorded). Some clones in this sample may be carry-over from other donors' samples.

This clonotype was detected only a few times. V and J are TRBV6-5 and TRBJ1-4; TRBD1 matches at 8 bases. The germline CDR1 and CDR2 sequences are MNHEY and SVGAGI. CDR3 size: 14 residues. After removal of 8 bases from V and 5 bases from J, the junction contained 7 bases not matched to a gene. The CDR3 nucleotides are TGTGCCAGCGGGCCACAGGGGGTCAATGAAAAACTGTTTTTT. It specifies CASGPQGVNEKLFF.

A note on this clonotype: One junction end disagrees with the germline gene, perhaps due to a read error. The genes are TRBV7-7 and TRBJ2-2; D remains unclear. Germline assignment: CDR1 SSHAT and CDR2 FNYEAQ (reference sequence). CDR3 length: 16 amino acids. CDR3 residues: CASSRHTPSNTGELFF. For the CDR3, the DNA is TGTGCTAGCAGCCGACACACCCCCAGCAACACCGGGGAGCTGTTTTTT.

Only a few counts were recorded for this clonotype. This chain connects TRBV6-5 to TRBJ2-3; D is perhaps TRBD1 (6 bases). This CDR3 has 18 residues. Trimming took 6 bases from V and 2 from J, leaving 24 bases between them. Per germline, CDR1 MNHEY and CDR2 SVGAGI. DNA for the CDR3: TGTGCCAGCAGCACCCGAGGAGGTCAGGGGCTATACACAGATACGCAGTATTTT. Its translation: CASSTRGGQGLYTDTQYF.

This clonotype was found a few times. This chain uses TRBV19 with TRBJ2-5; the match to TRBD2 covers 13 bases. The CDR3 runs to 16 residues. Per the germline V gene, CDR1 is LNHDA and CDR2 is SQIVND (reference sequence). Unmatched junction bases numbered 3, after V lost 3 bases and J lost 2 bases. CDR3 in DNA: TGTGCCAGTAGTATTGGGACTAGCGGGGAGCAAGAGACCCAGTACTTC. Its translation: CASSIGTSGEQETQYF. The whole variable domain, filled in from reference TRBV19 and TRBJ2-5, reads DGGITQSPKYLFRKEGQNVTLSCEQNLNHDAMYWYRQDPGQGLRLIYYSQIVNDFQKGDIAEGYSVSREKKESFPLTVTSAQKNPTAFYLCASSIGTSGEQETQYFGPGTRLLVL.

For this clonotype: This may be a read error: a much more frequent sequence differs by one nucleotide. The rearrangement uses TRBV7-2 and TRBJ1-1; no clear D gene. CDR1 and CDR2 from the germline V gene are SGHTA and FQGNSA. V was cut by 7 bases and J by 1 base, with 13 bases left in between. The CDR3 loop spans 14 amino acids. In nucleotides, the CDR3 is TGTGCCAGCACCATAGCGGGCCGGAACACTGAAGCTTTCTTT. Its protein product is CASTIAGRNTEAFF.

This clonotype was seen at least ten times. This chain links TRBV7-2 with TRBJ2-4, with D perhaps matching TRBD1 or TRBD2 (5 bases each). The germline gives CDR1 SGHTA, CDR2 FQGNSA. V shed 0 bases and J shed 3 bases, with 9 bases lying between them. The CDR3 sequence is 15 residues long. The chain's CDR3 is CASSLAWDGKNIQYF. Here the CDR3 DNA reads TGTGCCAGCAGCTTAGCCTGGGACGGCAAAAACATTCAGTACTTC.

The gene calls are TRBV25-1 and TRBJ2-4, with 13 bases lining up with TRBD2. After removal of 4 bases from V and 6 bases from J, the junction contained 6 bases not matched to a gene. Germline V gene lookup returns CDR1 MGHDK and CDR2 SYGVNS. The CDR3 sequence is 16 residues long. The DNA of the CDR3 is TGTGCCAGCAGTGCCGCCGGACTAGCGGGGGCAAACATTCAGTACTTC. Translation: CASSAAGLAGANIQYF.

This clonotype was counted many times. The V and J genes are TRBV7-2 and TRBJ2-2; D possibly uses TRBD1 or TRBD2 (6 bases each). This CDR3 spans 16 amino acids. The V end was cut by 2 bases, the J end by 2 bases, with 12 bases between. Germline lookup yields CDR1 SGHTA and CDR2 FQGNSA. The CDR3 region has the DNA TGTGCCAGCAGCTTAATTCCGGGGGCAAACACCGGGGAGCTGTTTTTT. Protein sequence: CASSLIPGANTGELFF.

CDR3 in amino acids: CASSRTPEGYNSPLHF. In nucleotides, the CDR3 is TGTGCCAGCAGTCGTACCCCGGAGGGCTATAATTCACCCCTCCACTTT. The V call is TRBV28, the J call TRBJ1-6; no reliable D call. CDR3 length equals 16 residues. The V end was cut by 5 bases, the J end by 3 bases, with 14 bases between. Per the germline V gene, CDR1 is MDHEN and CDR2 is SYDVKM.

This clonotype was seen only once. This may be a read error: a much more frequent sequence differs by one nucleotide. This chain uses TRBV7-2 with TRBJ2-7; 7 bases map to TRBD1. The junction had 7 bases not matched to a gene; V was cut back by 4 bases and J by 4 bases. Germline V gene data show CDR1 as SGHTA and CDR2 as FQGNSA. This CDR3 region has 14 residues. CDR3 sequence (DNA): TGTGCCAGCAGCTGCACAGGGGAACAATACGAGCAGTACTTC. Translating it yields CASSCTGEQYEQYF. The full variable domain, in which reference TRBV7-2 and TRBJ2-7 provide the parts outside the CDR3, is GAGVSQSPSNKVTEKGKDVELRCDPISGHTALYWYRQSLGQGLEFLIYFQGNSAPDKSGLPSDRFSAERTGGSVSTLTIQRTQQEDSAVYLCASSCTGEQYEQYFGPGTRLTVT.

This clonotype was counted only a few times. The rearrangement uses TRBV11-2 and TRBJ2-4; 7 bases fit TRBD1. The CDR3 consists of 16 residues. The germline V gene has CDR1 SGHAT and CDR2 FQNNGV. V was pared by 7 bases and J by 0 bases, with 9 bases of the junction left unmatched. CDR3 loop: CASTRRTGLAKNIQYF. The CDR3 DNA is TGTGCCAGCACCCGGAGGACAGGTCTAGCCAAAAACATTCAGTACTTC.

This clonotype was observed many times. The rearrangement joins TRBV7-2 to TRBJ1-2, with 9 bases lining up with TRBD1. Germline CDR1 is SGHTA and CDR2 is FQGNSA. The length of the CDR3 is 15 residues. The V and J ends lost 5 bases and 3 bases, in that order; junction bases with no gene match: 7. The CDR3 sequence is CASSVGQGLHYGYTF. CDR3 DNA sequence: TGTGCCAGCAGCGTGGGACAGGGCCTTCACTATGGCTACACCTTC.

This clonotype was recorded at least ten times. The chain combines TRBV7-6 with TRBJ2-5; 8 bases agree with TRBD1. The CDR3 sequence is 14 residues long. In germline, CDR1 is SGHVS, CDR2 FNYEAQ. The J segment lost 6 bases and the V segment lost 5 bases, leaving 8 bases of the junction unmatched. This CDR3 reads CASSEGQVLKTQYF. CDR3 sequence (DNA): TGTGCCAGCAGCGAGGGACAGGTGTTAAAGACCCAGTACTTC.

This clonotype was seen ten or more times. The V gene is TRBV6-5, the J gene TRBJ1-1; no definite D call. The CDR3 has 14 amino acids. Trimming took off 5 bases at V and 6 bases at J, with 16 bases between the two ends. Germline CDR1 MNHEY, CDR2 SVGAGI. The CDR3 loop is CASSPTLQSAEAFF. The CDR3 DNA follows: TGTGCCAGCAGTCCTACCCTTCAGAGCGCTGAAGCTTTCTTT.